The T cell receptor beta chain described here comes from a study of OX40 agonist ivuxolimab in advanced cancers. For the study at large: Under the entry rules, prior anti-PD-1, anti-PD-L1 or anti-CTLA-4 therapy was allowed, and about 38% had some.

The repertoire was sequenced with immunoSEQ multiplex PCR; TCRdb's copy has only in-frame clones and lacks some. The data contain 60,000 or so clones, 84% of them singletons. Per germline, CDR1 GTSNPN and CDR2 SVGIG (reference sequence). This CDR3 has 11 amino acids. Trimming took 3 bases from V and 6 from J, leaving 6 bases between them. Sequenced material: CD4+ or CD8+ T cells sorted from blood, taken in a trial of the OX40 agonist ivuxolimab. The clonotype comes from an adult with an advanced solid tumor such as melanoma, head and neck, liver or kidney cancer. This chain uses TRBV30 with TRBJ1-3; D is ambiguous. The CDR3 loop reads CAWSPQNTIYF. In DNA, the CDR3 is TGTGCCTGGAGCCCCCAAAACACCATATATTTT.